The 32 T cell receptor beta chains reported below all come from one sample, sequenced in a study of T cell responses to AZD1222 COVID-19 vaccine. TCRdb's table, derived via immunoSEQ multiplex PCR, lists solely in-frame clones and lacks some. The table lists around 99,000 clones, roughly 88% of them singletons. The sample consisted of peripheral blood, taken on day 0 of MenACWY control vaccination. The origin of the receptors is an adult in good health.

This chain uses TRBV7-9 with TRBJ2-1; D is tentatively TRBD1 or TRBD2 (6 bases each). CDR3 length: 17 residues. Germline loops: CDR1 SEHNR, CDR2 FQNEAQ (reference sequence). Trimming pared 4 bases from V and 0 bases from J, leaving 16 bases between. The CDR3 loop is CASSSPPEGGSYNEQFF. CDR3 coding DNA: TGTGCCAGCAGCTCACCGCCCGAGGGGGGCTCCTACAATGAGCAGTTCTTC.

This chain connects TRBV9 to TRBJ2-3, with 8 bases fitting TRBD1. Germline values: CDR1 SGDLS, CDR2 YYNGEE. The V gene end was trimmed by 0 bases and the J gene end by 1 base; junction bases not matched to a gene: 7. CDR3 size: 17 residues. The CDR3 DNA is TGTGCCAGCAGCGTAGGTAGCCAGGGGGCGGGCACAGATACGCAGTATTTT. Translated, it gives CASSVGSQGAGTDTQYF.

J is TRBJ1-2 and V is TRBV12-3 or TRBV12-4; D remains ambiguous. The CDR3 has 13 residues. Trimming took 6 bases from V and 5 from J, leaving 13 bases between them. The CDR3, as DNA: TGTGCCAGCAGCTTCTCGACACCATATGGCTACACCTTC. Translation gives CASSFSTPYGYTF.

This chain joins TRBV19 and TRBJ2-1; D call uncertain. This CDR3 spans 13 amino acids. CDR1 and CDR2 from the germline V gene are LNHDA and SQIVND (reference sequence). Trimming shortened V by 5 bases and J by 8 bases, and 13 bases separated the two germline ends. The CDR3 loop is CASSGSRFHEQFF. CDR3 nucleotides: TGTGCCAGTAGTGGCTCGAGGTTCCATGAGCAGTTCTTC.

This rearrangement joins TRBV30 to TRBJ2-3, with no clear D. Trimming pared 5 bases from V and 2 bases from J, leaving 5 bases between. Germline V gene sequence: CDR1 GTSNPN, CDR2 SVGIG (reference sequence). The CDR3 loop spans 11 amino acids. The CDR3 loop reads CAWGNTDTQYF. The CDR3 DNA reads as TGTGCCTGGGGGAACACAGATACGCAGTATTTT.

This clone has a handful of counts. The chain combines TRBV5-1 with TRBJ2-5; 7 bases map to TRBD2. The germline V gene has CDR1 SGHRS and CDR2 YFSETQ. With 1 base clipped from V and 2 bases from J, the junction kept 5 bases outside the gene matches. The CDR3 totals 15 residues. The DNA of the CDR3 is TGCGCCAGCAGCTTGATTGAGGGAGGGCAAGAGACCCAGTACTTC. Its protein is CASSLIEGGQETQYF.

V is TRBV6-1 and J is TRBJ2-7; the match to TRBD1 covers 7 bases. V trimming: 0 bases; J trimming: 8 bases; junction bases outside the gene matches: 10. The CDR3 runs to 15 residues. Germline CDR1 is MNHNS and CDR2 is SASEGT. The CDR3 is CASSEALPDRAKQYF. CDR3 bases: TGTGCCAGCAGTGAAGCGCTTCCCGACAGGGCAAAGCAGTACTTC.

The rearrangement joins TRBV28 to TRBJ1-2, with D hard to call. Germline values: CDR1 MDHEN, CDR2 SYDVKM. Trimming took 2 bases from V and 5 from J, leaving 12 bases between them. The CDR3 contains 14 residues. The CDR3 protein is CASSLPTSLYGYTF. CDR3 DNA: TGTGCCAGCAGTTTACCGACTTCCCTGTATGGCTACACCTTC.

This chain links TRBV10-3 with TRBJ1-2; D unresolved. There are 14 residues in the CDR3. Germline V gene data show CDR1 as ENHRY and CDR2 as SYGVKD. Trimming stripped 3 bases from V and 8 bases from J, with 16 bases between. In DNA form, the CDR3 reads TGTGCCATCAGTGAAATCCCGGAGCCCGGAGGCTACACCTTC. As protein: CAISEIPEPGGYTF.

This chain joins TRBV6-5 and TRBJ2-7; 10 nucleotides align to TRBD1. Germline CDR1 MNHEY, CDR2 SVGAGI. The CDR3 has 15 residues. Trimming cost V 6 bases and J 4 bases; bases outside gene matches: 9. The CDR3 protein is CASSPTGTGEYEQYF. The CDR3 DNA reads as TGTGCCAGCAGCCCCACCGGGACAGGGGAATACGAGCAGTACTTC.

The CDR3 here is CASSLEGGAGQFF. CDR3 nucleotides: TGTGCCAGCAGCTTAGAGGGCGGGGCCGGGCAGTTCTTC. This chain connects TRBV7-2 to TRBJ2-1; possibly TRBD2 for D (6 bases). The CDR3 extends over 13 amino acids. The ends were cut back, 1 base at V and 12 bases at J, with 13 bases in the middle. Germline assignment: CDR1 SGHTA and CDR2 FQGNSA.

V and J are TRBV24-1 and TRBJ2-7; 8 nucleotides line up with TRBD1. J was trimmed by 3 bases and V by 8 bases; bases with no gene match: 5. This CDR3 is built from 13 residues. Germline V gene data show CDR1 as KGHDR and CDR2 as SFDVKD. CDR3 sequence (DNA): TGTGCCACCACGGACACAGGGGGCTACGAGCAGTACTTC. It is translated as CATTDTGGYEQYF.

The chain joins TRBV28 to TRBJ2-7; tentatively, D is TRBD2 (6 bases). CDR1 is MDHEN and CDR2 is SYDVKM in the germline V gene. Trimming removed 5 bases from V and 0 bases from J, with 11 bases in between. This CDR3 has 14 residues. The CDR3 DNA reads TGTGCCAGCAGTCCCACGGGGGTCTCCTACGAGCAGTACTTC. Its protein product is CASSPTGVSYEQYF.

This clone was seen many times. The gene calls are TRBV2 and TRBJ1-2, with D possibly being TRBD1 (5 bases). Trimming removed 2 bases at V and 5 bases at J, with 9 bases between. Per germline, CDR1 SNHLY and CDR2 FYNNEI. The CDR3 spans 13 residues. The DNA for the CDR3 is TGTGCCAGCAGTGAAATCCAGGGTTATGGCTACACCTTC. Protein: CASSEIQGYGYTF. The full variable domain, with the rest looked up from reference TRBV2 and TRBJ1-2, is EPEVTQTPSHQVTQMGQEVILRCVPISNHLYFYWYRQILGQKVEFLVSFYNNEISEKSEIFDDQFSVERPDGSNFTLKIRSTKLEDSAMYFCASSEIQGYGYTFGSGTRLTVV.

The chain has TRBV27 and TRBJ1-6; 7 nucleotides agree with TRBD1. V was clipped by 6 bases and J by 11 bases; unmatched bases: 7. Germline CDR1 and CDR2: MNHEY and SMNVEV (reference sequence). This CDR3 is 13 amino acids long. CDR3 sequence (DNA): TGTGCCAGCAGCGACAGGGTAGGAACACCCCTCCACTTT. Its protein is CASSDRVGTPLHF.

The chain combines TRBV11-2 with TRBJ2-2; D unresolved. Germline V gene data show CDR1 as SGHAT and CDR2 as FQNNGV. Deletions cut 5 bases from V and 3 bases from J, with 16 bases between. This CDR3 has 16 amino acids. The CDR3 bases are TGTGCCAGCAGCCCGGGCCCCGGTAGGGACACCGGGGAGCTGTTTTTT. This translates into CASSPGPGRDTGELFF.

The chain is built from TRBV11-3 and TRBJ2-5, with 11 positions matching TRBD2. With V trimmed by 5 bases and J by 5 bases, 4 bases remained unmatched. The CDR3 consists of 14 residues. Germline V lookup: CDR1 SGHNT, CDR2 YENEEA. This chain's CDR3 is CASSQTSGTETQYF. CDR3 DNA: TGTGCCAGCAGCCAGACTAGCGGGACTGAGACCCAGTACTTC.

The V call is TRBV29-1, the J call TRBJ1-1, with 7 bases aligning to TRBD1. Germline values: CDR1 SQVTM, CDR2 ANQGSEA. This CDR3 comprises 13 residues. The J segment lost 3 bases and the V segment lost 7 bases, leaving 8 bases of the junction unmatched. In DNA form, the CDR3 reads TGCAGCGCCGTCCAGGGGGGGGACACTGAAGCTTTCTTT. Amino acids: CSAVQGGDTEAFF.

The rearrangement uses TRBV5-6 and TRBJ2-3, with 9 nucleotides matching TRBD2. Germline V gene sequence: CDR1 SGHDT, CDR2 YYEEEE. The CDR3 is 17 amino acids. After removal of 0 bases from V and 4 bases from J, the junction contained 9 bases not matched to a gene. CDR3 coding DNA: TGTGCCAGCAGCTTGGCGGCTAGCGGGGTGCCACCAGATACGCAGTATTTT. Translated, it gives CASSLAASGVPPDTQYF.

This clone was recorded a few times. The chain has TRBV5-1 and TRBJ1-1, with 8 bases aligning to TRBD1. J gave up 1 base and V 6 bases, and 5 bases lay outside the gene matches. There are 14 residues in the CDR3. Germline loops: CDR1 SGHRS, CDR2 YFSETQ. The CDR3 DNA sequence: TGCGCCAGCAACTCCGGGACAGGGAACACTGAAGCTTTCTTT. Translated, it gives CASNSGTGNTEAFF.

This chain links TRBV7-2 with TRBJ1-2; D is perhaps TRBD1 (6 bases). Germline lookup yields CDR1 SGHTA and CDR2 FQGNSA. The CDR3 consists of 12 residues. V lost 3 bases to trimming and J lost 8 bases, with 10 bases between them. As DNA, the CDR3 is TGTGCCAGCAGCTTGTCAGGGGAAGGCTACACCTTC. It translates to CASSLSGEGYTF.

The rearrangement joins TRBV9 to TRBJ2-1; 11 bases are shared with TRBD2. This CDR3 spans 15 amino acids. Germline loops: CDR1 SGDLS, CDR2 YYNGEE. V trimming: 3 bases; J trimming: 5 bases; junction bases outside the gene matches: 4. The CDR3: CASSDLAGGDNEQFF. The CDR3 DNA reads TGTGCCAGCAGCGACCTAGCGGGAGGCGACAATGAGCAGTTCTTC.

The sample holds a few counts of this clone. V is TRBV2 and J is TRBJ2-3; tentatively, D is TRBD2 (5 bases). The CDR3 runs 13 residues. Per germline, CDR1 SNHLY and CDR2 FYNNEI. V was shortened by 6 bases and J by 2 bases, with 9 bases between the two germline ends. The CDR3 here is CASSRDYTDTQYF. CDR3 in DNA: TGTGCCAGCAGCCGCGACTACACAGATACGCAGTATTTT.

The chain employs TRBV9 and TRBJ2-7; the match to TRBD2 covers 9 bases. Germline-derived CDR1 and CDR2 are SGDLS and YYNGEE. The CDR3 consists of 14 residues. Losses at the gene ends were 4 bases for V and 5 bases for J; bases not matched to a gene: 7. The CDR3 loop reads CASSRGSSGNEQYF. CDR3 in DNA: TGTGCCAGCAGCCGGGGCTCTAGCGGGAACGAGCAGTACTTC.

This clone has a handful of counts. The J gene is TRBJ2-7, the V gene TRBV10-2, with 7 bases aligning to TRBD2. The CDR3 consists of 17 residues. Germline values: CDR1 WSHSY, CDR2 SAAADI. The V gene end was trimmed by 2 bases and the J gene end by 3 bases; junction bases not matched to a gene: 13. The CDR3 DNA reads TGCGCCAGCAGTGAGGCTCCGGCTAGCGGACGTATCTACGAGCAGTACTTC. Its protein is CASSEAPASGRIYEQYF.

The V and J genes are TRBV23-1 and TRBJ2-1, with D perhaps TRBD2 (5 bases). TRBV23-1 is assigned to the ORF class and has an uncertain function. Trimming took off 7 bases at V and 3 bases at J, with 13 bases between the two ends. The CDR3 extends over 14 amino acids. This CDR3 is CASTTRPGYNEQFF. The CDR3, as DNA: TGCGCCAGCACCACTAGGCCAGGCTACAATGAGCAGTTCTTC.

The CDR3 DNA follows: TGTGCCAGCAGAACCGCTCTCTGGGGAGGCTACACCTTC. This sequence encodes CASRTALWGGYTF. The chain links TRBV28 to TRBJ1-2; D is ambiguous. The CDR3 consists of 13 residues. V was clipped by 6 bases and J by 8 bases, with 16 bases between them. Germline CDR1 is MDHEN and CDR2 is SYDVKM.

The chain has TRBV9 and TRBJ1-1; TRBD1 might be the D (6 bases). This CDR3 is 16 amino acids long. Trimming cost V 3 bases and J 5 bases, with 20 bases left between them. Per the germline V gene, CDR1 is SGDLS and CDR2 is YYNGEE. The CDR3 DNA is TGTGCCAGCAGCGAACCGCCCGGGCAGGGGAAAACTGAAGCTTTCTTT. Encoded protein: CASSEPPGQGKTEAFF.

The CDR3 here is CASSLTGRSSYNEQFF. In DNA, the CDR3 is TGTGCCAGCAGTTTGACAGGGAGGAGCTCCTACAATGAGCAGTTCTTC. J is TRBJ2-1 and V is TRBV6-5; a possible D gene is TRBD1 (7 bases). V was trimmed by 4 bases and J by 0 bases, leaving 13 bases between them. CDR1 and CDR2 from the germline V gene are MNHEY and SVGAGI. The CDR3 totals 16 residues.

The rearrangement links TRBV5-6 to TRBJ1-6; unclear D gene. V dropped 6 bases and J dropped 2 bases, with 6 bases sitting between them. This CDR3 spans 13 amino acids. The germline V gene encodes CDR1 SGHDT and CDR2 YYEEEE. The CDR3, as DNA: TGTGCCAGCACCGGCACCTATAATTCACCCCTCCACTTT. Translating it yields CASTGTYNSPLHF.

This rearrangement joins TRBV28 to TRBJ1-2; no clear D gene. Trimming pared 8 bases from V and 1 base from J, leaving 8 bases between. Looked up from germline, CDR1 is MDHEN and CDR2 is SYDVKM. The CDR3 spans 12 residues. In DNA, the CDR3 is TGTGCCAGCCTCTACAGTAACTATGGCTACACCTTC. It yields the protein CASLYSNYGYTF.

V is TRBV3-1 (or the pseudogene TRBV3-2) and J is TRBJ1-3; no clear D gene. Germline V gene lookup returns CDR1 LGHDT and CDR2 YNNKEL (reference sequence). The CDR3 is 12 amino acids. Trimming removed 8 bases from V and 0 bases from J, with 5 bases in between. For the CDR3, the DNA is TGTGCCAGCCGTCACTCTGGAAACACCATATATTTT. Its translation is CASRHSGNTIYF.